A selection of T cell receptor beta chains follows, all from one sample in a study of response to subunit inactivated influenza vaccine. Each CDR3 protein gets one entry after TCRdb re-called the RT-PCR reads with MiXCR. The sample holds fewer than 600,000 distinct CDR3 sequences, approximately 7.8% seen once. Sequencing was performed on PBMCs from blood, taken less than 30 months after vaccination. The receptors here all came from a man aged 45 to 75 who received an inactivated influenza vaccine. Each CDR3 is given with its conserved first and last residue. The D gene is left open where the match is weak. Clone size is given for some rows only: seen once, a few or many times, or a class if the clone is expanded.

d_call,j_call,clone_size,v_call,cdr3_aa,cdr3_nt
TRBD1,TRBJ2-7,.,TRBV7-9,CASSASFGDRGFYEQDF,TGTGCCAGCAGCGCCTCATTTGGGGACAGGGGATTCTACGAGCAGGACTTC
TRBD1,TRBJ1-1,few,TRBV20-1,CRPTGENTEAFF,TGCAGGCCGACAGGGGAGAACACTGAAGCTTTCTTT
TRBD1,TRBJ1-6,.,TRBV5-6,CASSLQGTNNSPLHF,TGTGCCAGCAGCTTACAGGGGACAAACAATTCACCCCTCCACTTT
.,TRBJ2-5,few,TRBV7-2,CASSLFKETQYF,TGTGCCAGCAGCTTGTTTAAAGAGACCCAGTACTTC
.,TRBJ2-3,.,TRBV19,CASNEGLSTDTQYF,TGTGCCAGTAATGAGGGGCTCAGCACAGATACGCAGTATTTT
.,TRBJ2-5,.,TRBV5-1,CASSFAGEGETQYF,TGCGCCAGCAGCTTCGCAGGGGAGGGAGAGACCCAGTACTTC
.,TRBJ1-3,few,TRBV5-1,CASSLRGENPGNTIYF,TGCGCCAGCAGCCTTCGAGGGGAGAATCCTGGAAACACCATATATTTT
TRBD1,TRBJ2-7,few,TRBV11-2,CASSLSGQSPFYEQYF,TGTGCCAGCAGCTTGTCGGGACAGTCGCCGTTTTACGAGCAGTACTTC
.,TRBJ1-2,.,TRBV18,CASSPQVDSGMVNYGYTF,TGTGCCAGCTCACCTCAAGTCGACTCAGGGATGGTTAACTATGGCTACACCTTC
.,TRBJ2-3,.,TRBV9,CASSSLSGQSTDTQYF,TGTGCCAGCAGCTCCCTGTCAGGACAAAGCACAGATACGCAGTATTTT
.,TRBJ2-1,.,TRBV12-3/TRBV12-4,CASSLDPANEQFF,TGTGCCAGCAGCCTGGACCCGGCCAATGAGCAGTTCTTC
TRBD2,TRBJ2-3,.,TRBV7-8,CASSLGVGGSGDTQYF,TGTGCCAGCAGCTTAGGAGTTGGCGGGAGCGGGGATACGCAGTATTTT
.,TRBJ1-1,many,TRBV6-1,CASSSGALNTEAFF,TGTGCCAGCAGCTCCGGGGCCTTGAACACTGAAGCTTTCTTT
.,TRBJ2-7,few,TRBV5-4,CASSSTSTYEQYF,TGTGCCAGCAGCTCAACCAGTACCTACGAGCAGTACTTC
TRBD1,TRBJ2-5,many,TRBV12-3/TRBV12-4,CASSLISGQILVTQYF,TGTGCCAGCAGTTTGATTTCGGGACAGATCCTTGTAACCCAGTACTTC
TRBD1,TRBJ2-7,few,TRBV7-2,CASRYVGQGSYEQYF,TGTGCCAGCAGATACGTAGGACAGGGCTCCTACGAGCAGTACTTC
.,TRBJ1-2,.,TRBV25-1,CASSESPAGGYTF,TGTGCCAGCAGTGAATCGCCCGCGGGAGGCTACACCTTC
.,TRBJ2-5,many,TRBV18,CASSPSGRETQYF,TGTGCCAGCTCACCCTCGGGTAGAGAGACCCAGTACTTC
.,TRBJ2-2,many,TRBV28,CASSLTRENTGELFF,TGTGCCAGCAGTCTGACTAGAGAGAACACCGGGGAGCTGTTTTTT
.,TRBJ2-7,.,TRBV7-9,CASSPPVYEQYF,TGTGCCAGCAGCCCGCCGGTCTACGAGCAGTACTTC
.,TRBJ1-1,few,TRBV28,CASSWQVGTEAFF,TGTGCCAGCAGTTGGCAAGTGGGCACTGAAGCTTTCTTT
TRBD2,TRBJ2-4,many,TRBV6-2/TRBV6-3,CASSKTSGRAKNIQYF,TGTGCCAGCAGTAAGACTAGCGGGAGGGCCAAAAACATTCAGTACTTC
TRBD1,TRBJ2-3,few,TRBV7-9,CASSPRTGYYTDTQYF,TGTGCCAGCAGTCCAAGGACAGGATATTACACAGATACGCAGTATTTT
.,TRBJ2-5,many,TRBV7-2,CASSLARLETQYF,TGTGCCAGCAGCTTAGCTAGGTTAGAGACCCAGTACTTC
.,TRBJ2-7,.,TRBV6-1,CASRPGTSSYEQYF,TGTGCCAGTCGTCCCGGGACGAGCTCCTACGAGCAGTACTTC
TRBD2,TRBJ2-7,few,TRBV20-1,CSASSRGGLAGYEQYF,TGCAGTGCCTCATCCCGGGGGGGCCTAGCGGGATACGAGCAGTACTTC
.,TRBJ2-7,few,TRBV20-1,CSANRIDEQYF,TGCAGTGCTAACAGGATCGACGAGCAGTACTTC
.,TRBJ1-1,many,TRBV4-3,CASSQDRAGSNTEAFF,TGCGCCAGCAGCCAAGATCGGGCCGGCTCGAACACTGAAGCTTTCTTT
.,TRBJ2-5,many,TRBV9,CASSVGGRQETQYF,TGTGCCAGCAGCGTAGGGGGACGACAAGAGACCCAGTACTTC
TRBD1,TRBJ2-7,many,TRBV7-8,CASSLGFPGQGAEQYF,TGTGCCAGCAGCTTAGGGTTCCCCGGACAGGGGGCCGAGCAGTACTTC
.,TRBJ2-3,many,TRBV5-1,CASSLVGSDTQYF,TGCGCCAGCAGCTTGGTCGGGTCAGATACGCAGTATTTT
TRBD2,TRBJ2-3,few,TRBV7-7,CASSPRLVAGGPDTQYF,TGTGCCAGCAGCCCTCGCCTCGTAGCGGGAGGGCCAGATACGCAGTATTTT
TRBD1,TRBJ2-7,.,TRBV7-2,CASRTPGQGYEQYF,TGTGCCAGCAGGACACCGGGACAGGGATACGAGCAGTACTTC
.,TRBJ2-2,.,TRBV12-3/TRBV12-4,CASSLRAARHTNTGELFF,TGTGCCAGCAGTTTAAGGGCAGCCAGACACACGAACACCGGGGAGCTGTTTTTT
.,TRBJ2-7,.,TRBV6-6,CASSYGPGKQYF,TGTGCCAGCAGTTACGGTCCCGGCAAGCAGTACTTC
.,TRBJ1-5,.,TRBV18,CASSPEPQNQPQHF,TGTGCCAGCTCACCGGAGCCACAAAATCAGCCCCAGCATTTT
.,TRBJ1-6,.,TRBV3-1,CASRLGRFNSPLHF,TGTGCCAGCAGACTGGGACGGTTTAATTCACCCCTCCACTTT
TRBD1,TRBJ1-6,.,TRBV5-5,CASSLVATGSSSPLHF,TGTGCCAGCAGCTTGGTGGCGACAGGGTCGAGTTCACCCCTCCACTTT
.,TRBJ2-2,.,TRBV11-2,CASSLTQGRNGELFF,TGTGCCAGCAGCCTAACTCAGGGACGGAACGGGGAGCTGTTTTTT
TRBD2,TRBJ2-1,few,TRBV7-7,CASSPRAGGPNEQFF,TGTGCCAGCAGCCCACGGGCGGGAGGTCCCAATGAGCAGTTCTTC
.,TRBJ2-5,many,TRBV20-1,CSAFEETQYF,TGCAGTGCTTTCGAAGAGACCCAGTACTTC
TRBD2,TRBJ2-1,few,TRBV18,CASSPAGGGLTYNEQFF,TGTGCCAGCTCACCCGCCGGCGGGGGGTTAACCTACAATGAGCAGTTCTTC
.,TRBJ2-7,few,TRBV12-3/TRBV12-4,CASSLHGAYEQYF,TGTGCCAGCAGTTTACATGGTGCCTACGAGCAGTACTTC
TRBD2,TRBJ2-1,few,TRBV5-1,CASSQSGSRNEQFF,TGCGCCAGCAGCCAAAGCGGGAGTCGGAATGAGCAGTTCTTC
.,TRBJ2-5,few,TRBV16,CASSRGRRETQYF,TGTGCCAGCAGCAGAGGGCGGAGAGAGACCCAGTACTTC
.,TRBJ1-2,.,TRBV7-9,CASSLKGSKDGYTF,TGTGCCAGCAGCTTAAAGGGAAGTAAGGATGGCTACACCTTC
.,TRBJ2-4,few,TRBV5-6,CASSLQVVKNIQYF,TGTGCCAGCAGCTTGCAGGTGGTCAAAAACATTCAGTACTTC
.,TRBJ2-7,.,TRBV14,CASSQVQGRLEYF,TGTGCCAGCAGCCAAGTGCAGGGTAGGTTGGAGTACTTC
.,TRBJ2-3,.,TRBV15,CATSRIRTDTQYF,TGTGCCACCAGCCGGATCCGCACAGATACGCAGTATTTT
.,TRBJ2-7,many,TRBV20-1,CSARGPGSYEQYF,TGCAGTGCTAGAGGTCCAGGTTCCTACGAGCAGTACTTC
.,TRBJ2-1,.,TRBV20-1,CSARVVAYNEQFF,TGCAGTGCTAGAGTAGTAGCTTACAATGAGCAGTTCTTC
TRBD1,TRBJ2-7,.,TRBV28,CASTRDSVYEQYF,TGTGCCAGCACACGGGACAGTGTCTACGAGCAGTACTTC
.,TRBJ1-6,.,TRBV12-3/TRBV12-4,CASSLGWVNSPLHF,TGTGCCAGCAGTTTAGGGTGGGTTAATTCACCCCTCCACTTT
.,TRBJ1-3,few,TRBV6-5,CASSYSMAGAGNTIYF,TGTGCCAGCAGTTACTCGATGGCAGGGGCTGGAAACACCATATATTTT
TRBD1,TRBJ2-3,many,TRBV12-3/TRBV12-4,CASSPRTGGTDTQYF,TGTGCCAGCAGTCCCCGGACAGGGGGTACAGATACGCAGTATTTT
.,TRBJ1-3,.,TRBV12-3/TRBV12-4,CASSFGGGNTIYF,TGTGCCAGCAGTTTCGGCGGCGGAAACACCATATATTTT
.,TRBJ2-1,many,TRBV29-1,CSVLRDTWGDEQFF,TGCAGCGTGCTCCGGGACACCTGGGGCGATGAGCAGTTCTTC
.,TRBJ2-7,.,TRBV12-3/TRBV12-4,CASSSPLMVSEQYF,TGTGCCAGCAGTTCCCCCCTGATGGTGTCCGAGCAGTACTTC
.,TRBJ2-3,many,TRBV11-3,CASSANLNTQYF,TGTGCCAGCAGCGCCAACTTAAATACGCAGTATTTT
TRBD2,TRBJ2-1,few,TRBV11-2,CASSLVFGSGSDISYNEQFF,TGTGCCAGCAGCTTAGTTTTTGGTAGCGGGAGCGACATCTCCTACAATGAGCAGTTCTTC